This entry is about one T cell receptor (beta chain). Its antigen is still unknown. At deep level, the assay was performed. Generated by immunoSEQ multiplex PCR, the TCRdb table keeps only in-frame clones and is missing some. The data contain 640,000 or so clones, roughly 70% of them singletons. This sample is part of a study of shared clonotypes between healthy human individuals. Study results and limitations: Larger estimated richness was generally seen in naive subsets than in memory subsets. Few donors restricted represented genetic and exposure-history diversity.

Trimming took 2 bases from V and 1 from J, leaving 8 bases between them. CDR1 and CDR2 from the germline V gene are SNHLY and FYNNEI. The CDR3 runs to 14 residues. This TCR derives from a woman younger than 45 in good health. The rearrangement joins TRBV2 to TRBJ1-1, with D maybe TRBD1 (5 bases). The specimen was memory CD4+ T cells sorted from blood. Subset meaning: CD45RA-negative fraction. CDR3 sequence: CASSEYGTNTEAFF. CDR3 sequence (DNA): TGTGCCAGCAGTGAATACGGGACGAACACTGAAGCTTTCTTT. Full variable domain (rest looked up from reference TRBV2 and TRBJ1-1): EPEVTQTPSHQVTQMGQEVILRCVPISNHLYFYWYRQILGQKVEFLVSFYNNEISEKSEIFDDQFSVERPDGSNFTLKIRSTKLEDSAMYFCASSEYGTNTEAFFGQGTRLTVV.